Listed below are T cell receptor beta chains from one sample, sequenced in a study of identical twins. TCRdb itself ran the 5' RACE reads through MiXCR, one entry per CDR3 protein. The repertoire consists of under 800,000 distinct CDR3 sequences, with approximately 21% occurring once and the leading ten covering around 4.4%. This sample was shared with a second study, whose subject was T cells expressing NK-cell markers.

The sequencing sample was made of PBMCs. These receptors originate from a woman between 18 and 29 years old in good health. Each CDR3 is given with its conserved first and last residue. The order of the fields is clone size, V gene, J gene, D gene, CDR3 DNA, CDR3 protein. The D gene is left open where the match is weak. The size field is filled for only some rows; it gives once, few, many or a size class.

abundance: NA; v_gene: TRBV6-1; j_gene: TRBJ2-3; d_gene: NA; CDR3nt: TGTGCCAGCAACCGCGCCCAGGCAGCGACAGATACGCAGTATTTT; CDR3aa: CASNRAQAATDTQYF
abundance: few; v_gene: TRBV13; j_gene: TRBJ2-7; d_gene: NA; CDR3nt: TGTGCCAGCAGCCCAGCGACTAGGCAATCCTACGAGCAGTACTTC; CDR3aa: CASSPATRQSYEQYF
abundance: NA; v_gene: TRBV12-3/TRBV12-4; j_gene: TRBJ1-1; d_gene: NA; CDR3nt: TGTGCCAGCAGTTCCTATGGCGGGATGATGAACACTGAAGCTTTCTTT; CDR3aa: CASSSYGGMMNTEAFF
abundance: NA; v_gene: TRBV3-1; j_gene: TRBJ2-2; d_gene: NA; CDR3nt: TGTGCCAGCTGCCAAGAGGAGGGCCCTACCGGGGAGCTGTTTTTT; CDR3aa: CASCQEEGPTGELFF
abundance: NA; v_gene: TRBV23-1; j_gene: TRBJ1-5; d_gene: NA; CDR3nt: TGCGCCAGCAGTCAACCCATCCTCGGCACAGGGTCGAATAGCAATCAGCCCCAGCATTTT; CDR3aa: CASSQPILGTGSNSNQPQHF
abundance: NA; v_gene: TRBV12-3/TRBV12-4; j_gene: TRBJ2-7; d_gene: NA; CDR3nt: TGTGCCAGCACGGCAGGGGTAGGGGAGCAGTACTTC; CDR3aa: CASTAGVGEQYF
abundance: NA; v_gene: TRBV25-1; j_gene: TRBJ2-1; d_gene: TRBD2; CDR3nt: TGTGCCAGCAGTGATCTCTTGGCTAGCGGTGATGAGCAGTTCTTC; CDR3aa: CASSDLLASGDEQFF
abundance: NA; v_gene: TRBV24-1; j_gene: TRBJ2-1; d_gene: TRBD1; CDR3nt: TGTGCCACCAGTGATATTAGCAGGGGGTTGGAGCAGTTCTTC; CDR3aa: CATSDISRGLEQFF
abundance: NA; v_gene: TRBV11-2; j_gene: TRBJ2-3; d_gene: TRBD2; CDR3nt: TGTGCCAGCAGCTTCTGGACTAGCGGGAGGGGAAGCACAGATACGCAGTATTTT; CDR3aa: CASSFWTSGRGSTDTQYF
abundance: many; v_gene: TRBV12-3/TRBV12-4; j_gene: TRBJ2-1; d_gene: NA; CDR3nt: TGTGCCAGCCTACCAAATGAGCAGTTCTTC; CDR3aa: CASLPNEQFF
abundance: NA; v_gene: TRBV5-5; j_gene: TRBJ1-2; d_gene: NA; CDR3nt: TGTGCCAGCAGCACTGATACGTTGGGCTACACCTTC; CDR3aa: CASSTDTLGYTF
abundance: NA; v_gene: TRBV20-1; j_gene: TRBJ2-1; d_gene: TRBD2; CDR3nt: TGCAGTGCCATATCTAGCGGGATGGGTAATGAGCAGTTCTTC; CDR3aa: CSAISSGMGNEQFF
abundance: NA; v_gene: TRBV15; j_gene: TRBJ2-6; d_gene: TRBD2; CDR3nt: TGTGCCACCAGCAGAGACCGTACTAGCGGACCTAGCTCTGGGGCCAACGTCCTGACTTTC; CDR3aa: CATSRDRTSGPSSGANVLTF
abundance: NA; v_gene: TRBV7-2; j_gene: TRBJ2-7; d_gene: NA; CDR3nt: TGTGCCAGCAACAATGGGGGCGGGAGCGAGCAGTACTTC; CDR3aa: CASNNGGGSEQYF
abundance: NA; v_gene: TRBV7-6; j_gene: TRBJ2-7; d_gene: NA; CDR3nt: TGTGCCAGCAGCTTAGATCCCGATTTCTACGAGCAGTACTTC; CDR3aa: CASSLDPDFYEQYF
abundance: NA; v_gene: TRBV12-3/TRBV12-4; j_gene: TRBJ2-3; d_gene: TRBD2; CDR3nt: TGTGCCAGCAGTTTTGCGGGGGGTCCCACAGATACGCAGTATTTT; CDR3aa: CASSFAGGPTDTQYF
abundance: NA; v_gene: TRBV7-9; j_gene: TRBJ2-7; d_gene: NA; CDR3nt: TGTGCCAGCAGCTTGTATCCAGCCGAGCAGTACTTC; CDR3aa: CASSLYPAEQYF
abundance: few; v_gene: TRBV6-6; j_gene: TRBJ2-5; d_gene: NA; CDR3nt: TGTGCCAGTGGGGACTACCAAGAGACCCAGTACTTC; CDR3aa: CASGDYQETQYF
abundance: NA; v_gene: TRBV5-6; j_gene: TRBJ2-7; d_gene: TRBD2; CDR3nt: TGTGCCAGCAGCCAACTTGGGGGACTAGATGCCGAGCAGTACTTC; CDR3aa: CASSQLGGLDAEQYF
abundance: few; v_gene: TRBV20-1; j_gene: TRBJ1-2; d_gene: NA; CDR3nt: TGCATGGGCTTTTCAGGGTCGGGCTATGGCTACACCTTC; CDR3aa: CMGFSGSGYGYTF
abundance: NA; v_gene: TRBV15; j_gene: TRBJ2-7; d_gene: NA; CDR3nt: TGTGCCACCAGCAGAGTGATGGGGGCGTTAGCCCCCTACGAGCAGTACTTC; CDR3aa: CATSRVMGALAPYEQYF
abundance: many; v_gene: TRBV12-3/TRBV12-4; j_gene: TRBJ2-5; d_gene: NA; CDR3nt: TGTGCCAGCACAGCGGAAACGTACCAAGAGACCCAGTACTTC; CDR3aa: CASTAETYQETQYF
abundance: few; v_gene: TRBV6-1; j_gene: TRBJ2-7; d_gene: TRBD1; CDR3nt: TGTGCCAGCGGTGACAGGGGAGCCTACGAGCAGTACTTC; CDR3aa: CASGDRGAYEQYF
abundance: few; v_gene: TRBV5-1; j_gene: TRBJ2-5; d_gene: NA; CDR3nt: TGCGCCAGCAGCTTGGAAAGCCACCAAGAGACCCAGTACTTC; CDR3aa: CASSLESHQETQYF
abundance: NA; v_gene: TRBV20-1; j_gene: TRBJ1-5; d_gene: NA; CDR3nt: TGCAGTGCTAGACGCTCAGCGGTCGGGAGCAATCAGCCCCAGCATTTT; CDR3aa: CSARRSAVGSNQPQHF
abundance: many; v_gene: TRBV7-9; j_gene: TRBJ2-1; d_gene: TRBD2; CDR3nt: TGTGCCAGCAGTCCCCCTCTTAGCGGGACCCCGCACAATGAGCAGTTCTTC; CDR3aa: CASSPPLSGTPHNEQFF
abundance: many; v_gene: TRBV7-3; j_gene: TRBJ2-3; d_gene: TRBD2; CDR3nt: TGTGCCAGCACATGGACGGGGGGTACAGATACGCAGTATTTT; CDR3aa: CASTWTGGTDTQYF
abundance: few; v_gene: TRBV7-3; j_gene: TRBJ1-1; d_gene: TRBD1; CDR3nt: TGTGCCAGCAGCTCAACAGGGGAGACTGAAGCTTTCTTT; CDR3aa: CASSSTGETEAFF
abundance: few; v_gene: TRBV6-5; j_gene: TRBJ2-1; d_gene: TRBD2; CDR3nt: TGTGCCAGCAGTTCCGGGACTAGCGGGGGGTCCTACAATGAGCAGTTCTTC; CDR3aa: CASSSGTSGGSYNEQFF
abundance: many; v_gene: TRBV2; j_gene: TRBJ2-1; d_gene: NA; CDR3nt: TGTGCCAGCAACCGTCACGTGGAGCAGTTCTTC; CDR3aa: CASNRHVEQFF
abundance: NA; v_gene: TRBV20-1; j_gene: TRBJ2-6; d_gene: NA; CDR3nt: TGCAGCTTCTCCGCTGGGGCCAACGTCCTGACTTTC; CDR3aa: CSFSAGANVLTF
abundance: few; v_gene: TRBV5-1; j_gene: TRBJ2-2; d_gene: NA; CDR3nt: TGCGCCAGCAGCCCCTTGAGGGCAGGAACCGGGGAGCTGTTTTTT; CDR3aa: CASSPLRAGTGELFF
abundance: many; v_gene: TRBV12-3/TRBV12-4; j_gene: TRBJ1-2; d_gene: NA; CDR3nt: TGTGCCAGCAGTTTTAGACTTCTCTATGGCTACACCTTC; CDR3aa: CASSFRLLYGYTF
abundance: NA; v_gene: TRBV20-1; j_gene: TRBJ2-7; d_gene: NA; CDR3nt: TGCAGTGCCGAGGGATTGGGGGAGCAGTACTTC; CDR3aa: CSAEGLGEQYF
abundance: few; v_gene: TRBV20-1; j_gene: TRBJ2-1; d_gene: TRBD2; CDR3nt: TGCAGTGCTAGGAGACGGACTAGCGGCAAACCGCCCGAGCAGTTCTTC; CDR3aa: CSARRRTSGKPPEQFF
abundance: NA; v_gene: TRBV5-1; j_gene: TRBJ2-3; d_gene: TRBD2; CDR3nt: TGCGCCAGCCTCCGGGGTAGCGGGGAGGATACGCAGTATTTT; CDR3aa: CASLRGSGEDTQYF
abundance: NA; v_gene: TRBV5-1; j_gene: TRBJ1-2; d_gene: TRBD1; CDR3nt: TGCGCCAGCAGCATCTCCGACAGGGGCTATGGCTACACCTTC; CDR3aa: CASSISDRGYGYTF
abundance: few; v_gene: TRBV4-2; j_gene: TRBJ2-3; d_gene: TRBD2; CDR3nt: TGTGCCAGCAGCCAAGATCTCGGGGCTAGCGGACTACTCACAGATACGCAGTATTTT; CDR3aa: CASSQDLGASGLLTDTQYF